This T cell receptor (beta chain) was profiled in a study of shared clonotypes between healthy human individuals (dated by TCRdb to 2020 to 2021). In the study overall: Two women and a few men aged 18 to 49 years were included in the cohort. Leukapheresis yielded between about 0.85 and 9 billion PBMCs per donor. Libraries were prepared and TCR repertoires were sequenced by different laboratories using diverse techniques, in order to increase sequencing depth and limit assay-specific biases. For each donor, CD4 naive and CD4 memory were each given three plates, CD8 naive was given two plates, and CD8 memory was given one plate. The study deeply sequenced blood TCR repertoires of about five healthy adults to estimate repertoire size and the extent of clonotype sharing between individuals. On the study overall, not on this receptor specifically: Rarefaction of sorted-subset datasets indicated incomplete sequencing despite the large sequencing depth. Estimated clonotype richness was generally larger for naive than for memory subsets. Across a few donors, approximately 5% of naive CD4, approximately 3.5% of naive CD8, 2% to 2.5% of memory CD4, and about 0.44% of memory CD8 clonotypes were shared. Higher generation probabilities were observed for clonotypes shared by all four sorted-subset donors than for non-shared clonotypes. The small number of donors limited the genetic and exposure-history diversity represented. Sampling was restricted to blood, and TCR repertoires in tissue are likely to differ from TCR repertoires in blood. Pairwise subsampling led to the expectation that sequencing depth would affect the degree of clonotype sharing among donors.

Using the deep immunoSEQ assay, TCR CDR3 regions were amplified from genomic DNA by multiplex PCR. For each cell subset, the extracted genomic DNA was distributed evenly across all wells of several immunoSEQ 96-well plates, and each plate served as one replicate. Each replicate PCR for sorted subsets received approximately 200 ng genomic DNA, equal to tens of thousands of T cell genomes. The purified libraries were quantified using a Qubit 3.0 fluorometer, sized with a Bioanalyzer 2100, and then quantified again using the KAPA Library Quantification kit. Every immunoSEQ 96-well plate was sequenced on a separate single-read 150-cycle Illumina NextSeq 550 flow cell. Per the authors' processing: Because the immunoSEQ output included only junctional sequences and no quality scores, the filtering could not be the same as the filtering used for full-length reads. To assign V/J genes and CDR3, sequences were annotated against IMGT germline references using PyIR, a Python wrapper for IgBLAST v1.9. Any read was removed if the V/J assignment was weak (E-value above 1e-6), the CDR3 was missing, or the read contained stop codons, out-of-frame junctions, or ambiguous translated residues. V3J clonotypes were defined as sequences sharing the same inferred V gene, J gene, and CDR3 amino acid sequence. Percentage overlap between repertoires was computed as shared unique clonotypes divided by the size of the smaller repertoire. Repertoire richness was assessed with RTK rarefaction, the Chao1 estimator, and Recon v2.1 estimates of unobserved clonotypes. Generation probabilities for all TCRbeta clonotypes obtained by the gDNA method from a handful of donors were computed using OLGA. The immuneACCESS repertoire file appears here via TCRdb, limited to in-frame rearrangements. These files lack a portion of the clones; in checked studies, under half of the deficit traces to unresolved V genes, and the cause of the others is not known. Clone size and the V and J calls come from that table; the DNA yielded D and trimming. Counted in this sample were hundreds of thousands of clones; around 73% of them appeared once. Together, the top ten hold under 2% of the sample.

This clone was observed a few times. Its antigen remains undetermined. Base qualities are not provided; no much larger clone lies one nucleotide away. Healthy HIV-negative adults with no recently reported acute infections or vaccinations were included as donors. Every donor was a Caucasian adult living in Nashville, Tennessee, USA. CD4+ T cells were enriched by magnetic negative selection, after which naive cells were positively selected on CD45RA and the negative fraction was taken as the memory subset. After blood collection by leukapheresis, PBMCs were isolated using Ficoll-Histopaque density gradient centrifugation and then cryopreserved in the vapor phase of liquid nitrogen. Purity and quantity of every magnetically sorted T cell population were checked by analytical flow cytometry. Genomic DNA was isolated from every sorted fraction and measured by UV absorbance on a Nanodrop 2000c. The germline V gene yields SGHVS for CDR1 and FNYEAQ for CDR2. Trimming removed 5 bases from V and 6 bases from J, leaving 23 bases between the germline ends. Measured from the cysteine to the phenylalanine, the CDR3 is 16 residues long. The DNA shown is the 48-base CDR3, in frame from base 1.

This sequence uses TRBV7-6 and TRBJ2-7; TRBD2 might be the D gene, on 6 matching bases. This clonotype originated in a woman between 25 and 40 years old in good health. The specimen sequenced was memory CD4+ T cells sorted from blood. The cell subset or site label on this specimen signifies: CD45RA-negative fraction. The CDR3 region reads CASSRQGGGSHREQYF. The sequenced DNA: TGTGCCAGCAGCCGGCAGGGTGGGGGGAGTCATCGCGAGCAGTACTTC.